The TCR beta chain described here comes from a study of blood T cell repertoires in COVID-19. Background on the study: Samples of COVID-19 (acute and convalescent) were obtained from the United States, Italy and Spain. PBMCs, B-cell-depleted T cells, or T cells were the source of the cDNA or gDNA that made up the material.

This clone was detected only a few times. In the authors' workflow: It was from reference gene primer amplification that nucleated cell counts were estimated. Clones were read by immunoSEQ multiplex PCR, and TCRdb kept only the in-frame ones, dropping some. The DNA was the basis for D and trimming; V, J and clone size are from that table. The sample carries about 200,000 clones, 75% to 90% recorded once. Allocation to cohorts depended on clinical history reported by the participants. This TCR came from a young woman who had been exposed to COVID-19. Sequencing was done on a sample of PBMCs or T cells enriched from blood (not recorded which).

The CDR3 nucleotides are TGTGCCATCAGTCATCAGGGTAACGTGGGGGAGGGCGAGCAGTACTTC. Translation gives CAISHQGNVGEGEQYF. The chain combines TRBV10-3 with TRBJ2-7; 7 positions match TRBD2. The germline V gene encodes CDR1 ENHRY and CDR2 SYGVKD. The CDR3 totals 16 residues. Unmatched junction bases numbered 16, after V lost 5 bases and J lost 6 bases.